This T cell receptor beta chain was observed in a study of tumor and adjacent non-tumor tissue in lung cancer. General study points: Tumor tissue had significantly higher TCR diversity than normal lung.

Germline lookup yields CDR1 GTSNPN and CDR2 SVGIG (reference sequence). This CDR3 spans 16 amino acids. Three rounds of nested PCR, following a modified ARM-PCR protocol, produced the TCRbeta library. In TCRdb, the multiplex PCR reads were re-called with MiXCR into one record per CDR3 protein. The table lists tens of thousands of distinct CDR3 sequences, roughly 80% of them singletons, with 13% in the top ten. The template was RNA from unsorted bulk tissue. This clonotype was seen a few times. Its antigen remains unidentified. Mismatch with germline at one junction end may stem from a read error. The gene calls are TRBV30 and TRBJ1-2; possibly TRBD1 for D (6 bases). The sequencing input was lung tumor tissue. The clonotype was recovered from a woman aged 45-65 years with non-small cell lung cancer. The CDR3 loop is CAWSVQGGSSIYDYTF. CDR3 DNA sequence: TGTGCCTGGAGTGTACAGGGAGGTTCTTCAATCTATGACTACACCTTC.